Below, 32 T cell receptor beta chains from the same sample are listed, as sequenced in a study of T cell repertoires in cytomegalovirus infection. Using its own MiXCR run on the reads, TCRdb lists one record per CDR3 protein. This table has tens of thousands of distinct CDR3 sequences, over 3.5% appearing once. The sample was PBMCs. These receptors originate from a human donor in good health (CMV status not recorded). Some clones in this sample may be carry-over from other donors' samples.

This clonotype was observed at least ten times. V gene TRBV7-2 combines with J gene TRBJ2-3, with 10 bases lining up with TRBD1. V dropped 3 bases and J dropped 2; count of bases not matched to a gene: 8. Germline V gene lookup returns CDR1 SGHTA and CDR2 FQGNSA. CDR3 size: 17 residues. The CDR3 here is CASSLRTGGPLTDTQYF. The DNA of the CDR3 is TGTGCCAGCAGCTTGAGGACAGGGGGGCCCCTCACAGATACGCAGTATTTT.

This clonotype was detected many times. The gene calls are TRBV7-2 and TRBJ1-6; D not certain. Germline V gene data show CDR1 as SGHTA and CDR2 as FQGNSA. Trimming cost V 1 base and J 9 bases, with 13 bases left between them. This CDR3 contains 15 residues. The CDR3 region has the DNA TGTGCCAGCAGCTTAGGCGAGAAGATAGGTTCACCCCTCCACTTT. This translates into CASSLGEKIGSPLHF.

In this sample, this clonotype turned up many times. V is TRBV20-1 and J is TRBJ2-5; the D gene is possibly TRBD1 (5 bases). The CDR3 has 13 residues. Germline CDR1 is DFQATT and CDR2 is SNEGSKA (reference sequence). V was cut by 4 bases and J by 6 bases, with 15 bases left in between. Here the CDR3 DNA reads TGCAGTGCTATCACGACTCAGGACAAGACCCAGTACTTC. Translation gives CSAITTQDKTQYF.

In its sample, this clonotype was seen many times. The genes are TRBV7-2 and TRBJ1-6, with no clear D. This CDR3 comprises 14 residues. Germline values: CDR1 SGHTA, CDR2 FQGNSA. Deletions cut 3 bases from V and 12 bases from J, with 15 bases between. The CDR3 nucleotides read TGTGCCAGCAGCTTCGGTCAGGACCCTAGACCCCTCCACTTT. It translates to CASSFGQDPRPLHF. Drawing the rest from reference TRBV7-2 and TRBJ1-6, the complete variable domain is GAGVSQSPSNKVTEKGKDVELRCDPISGHTALYWYRQSLGQGLEFLIYFQGNSAPDKSGLPSDRFSAERTGGSVSTLTIQRTQQEDSAVYLCASSFGQDPRPLHFGNGTRLTVT.

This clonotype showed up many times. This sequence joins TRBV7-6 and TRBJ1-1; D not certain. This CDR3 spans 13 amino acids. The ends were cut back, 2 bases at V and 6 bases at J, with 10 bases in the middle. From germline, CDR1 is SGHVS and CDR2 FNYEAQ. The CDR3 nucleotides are TGTGCCAGCAGCTTATCCCCCCAAGCTGAAGCTTTCTTT. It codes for CASSLSPQAEAFF.

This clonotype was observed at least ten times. DNA of the CDR3: TGTGCCAGCAGTTTAAAGGCGGGGATCACTGAAGCTTTCTTT. Amino acids: CASSLKAGITEAFF. V gene TRBV12-3 or TRBV12-4 combines with J gene TRBJ1-1; D is undetermined. The CDR3 sequence is 14 residues long. Trimming pared 2 bases from V and 4 bases from J, leaving 11 bases between.

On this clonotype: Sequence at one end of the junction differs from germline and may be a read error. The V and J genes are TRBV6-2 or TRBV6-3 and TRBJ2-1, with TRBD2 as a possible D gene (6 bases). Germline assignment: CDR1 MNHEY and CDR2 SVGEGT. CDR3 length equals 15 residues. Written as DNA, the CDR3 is TGTGTCAGCGTCAGGAGGGCCCCCTCCTACAATGAGCAGTTCTTC. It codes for CVSVRRAPSYNEQFF.

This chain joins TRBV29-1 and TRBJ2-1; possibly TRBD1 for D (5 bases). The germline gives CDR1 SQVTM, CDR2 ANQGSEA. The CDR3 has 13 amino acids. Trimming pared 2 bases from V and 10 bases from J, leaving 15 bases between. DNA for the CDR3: TGCAGCGTTGAACCATCCCCTTGGGGCGAGCAGTTCTTC. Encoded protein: CSVEPSPWGEQFF.

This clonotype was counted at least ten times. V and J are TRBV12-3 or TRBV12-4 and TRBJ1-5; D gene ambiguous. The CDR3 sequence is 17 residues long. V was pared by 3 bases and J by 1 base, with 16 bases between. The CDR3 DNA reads TGTGCCAGCAGTTTCGGATCGAGTTTTCAGAGCAATCAGCCCCAGCATTTT. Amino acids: CASSFGSSFQSNQPQHF.

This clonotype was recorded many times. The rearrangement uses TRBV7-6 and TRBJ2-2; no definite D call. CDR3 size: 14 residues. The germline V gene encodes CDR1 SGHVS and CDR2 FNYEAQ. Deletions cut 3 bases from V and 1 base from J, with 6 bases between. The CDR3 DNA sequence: TGTGCCAGCAGCTTCACAGTGAACACCGGGGAGCTGTTTTTT. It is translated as CASSFTVNTGELFF.

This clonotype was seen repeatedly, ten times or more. The CDR3, as DNA: TGTGCCAGCAGCTCCCCTGCCCACCGTGGTAAATCTTTGTCGGAGACCCAGTACTTC. It codes for CASSSPAHRGKSLSETQYF. V is TRBV7-2 and J is TRBJ2-5; D is unresolved. From germline, CDR1 is SGHTA and CDR2 FQGNSA. Deletions cut 4 bases from V and 5 bases from J, with 29 bases between. The CDR3 totals 19 residues.

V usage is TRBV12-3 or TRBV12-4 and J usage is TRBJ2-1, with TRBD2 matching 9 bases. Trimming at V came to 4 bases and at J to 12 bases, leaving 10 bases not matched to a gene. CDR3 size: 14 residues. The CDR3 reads CASSSGTSKIGQFF. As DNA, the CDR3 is TGTGCCAGCAGTTCCGGGACTAGCAAAATAGGGCAGTTCTTC.

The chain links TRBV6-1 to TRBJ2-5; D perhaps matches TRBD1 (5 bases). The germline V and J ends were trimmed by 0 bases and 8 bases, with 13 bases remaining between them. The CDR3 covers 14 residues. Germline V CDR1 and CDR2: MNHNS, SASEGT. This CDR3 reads CASSEAGAEFTQYF. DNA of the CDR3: TGTGCCAGCAGTGAAGCAGGGGCCGAATTTACCCAGTACTTC.

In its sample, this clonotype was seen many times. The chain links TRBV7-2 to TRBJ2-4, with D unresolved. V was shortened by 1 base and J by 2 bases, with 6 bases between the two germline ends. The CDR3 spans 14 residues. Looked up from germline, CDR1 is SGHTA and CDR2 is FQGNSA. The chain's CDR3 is CASSLEGTKNIQYF. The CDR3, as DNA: TGTGCCAGCAGCTTAGAGGGTACCAAAAACATTCAGTACTTC.

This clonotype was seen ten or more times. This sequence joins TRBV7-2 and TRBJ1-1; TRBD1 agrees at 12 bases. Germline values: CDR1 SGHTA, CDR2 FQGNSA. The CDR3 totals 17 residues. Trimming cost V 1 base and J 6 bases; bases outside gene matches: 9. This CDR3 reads CASSLVGQGARRSEAFF. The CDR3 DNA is TGTGCCAGCAGCTTAGTGGGACAGGGGGCGAGGAGATCTGAAGCTTTCTTT.

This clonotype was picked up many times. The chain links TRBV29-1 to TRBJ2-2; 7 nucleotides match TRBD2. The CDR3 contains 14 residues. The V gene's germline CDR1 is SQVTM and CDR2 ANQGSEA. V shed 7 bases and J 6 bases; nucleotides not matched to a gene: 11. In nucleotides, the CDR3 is TGCAGCGCCGAGCTCGGGACTACCGCCGGGGAGCTGTTTTTT. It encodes CSAELGTTAGELFF.

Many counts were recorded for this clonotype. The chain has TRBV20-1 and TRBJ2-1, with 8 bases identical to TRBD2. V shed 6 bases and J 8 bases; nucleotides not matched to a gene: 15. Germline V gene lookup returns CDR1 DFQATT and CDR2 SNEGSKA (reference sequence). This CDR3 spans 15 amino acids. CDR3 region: CSALRGGGGSHEQFF. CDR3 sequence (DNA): TGCAGTGCCCTCCGAGGTGGCGGGGGGAGTCATGAGCAGTTCTTC.

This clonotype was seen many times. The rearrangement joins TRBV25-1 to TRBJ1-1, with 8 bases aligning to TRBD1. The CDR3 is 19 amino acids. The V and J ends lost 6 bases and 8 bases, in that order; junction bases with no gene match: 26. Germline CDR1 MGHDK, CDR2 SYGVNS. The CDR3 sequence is CASSVLSDRAFAGFLEAFF. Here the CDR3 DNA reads TGTGCCAGCAGCGTTCTTTCGGACAGGGCGTTCGCCGGGTTCCTAGAAGCTTTCTTT.

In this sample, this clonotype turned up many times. The CDR3 protein is CASSGYETQYF. For the CDR3, the DNA is TGTGCCAGCAGTGGTTACGAGACCCAGTACTTC. The V gene is TRBV7-2, the J gene TRBJ2-5; D remains ambiguous. Germline CDR1 and CDR2: SGHTA and FQGNSA. V dropped 6 bases and J dropped 5 bases, with 7 bases sitting between them. This CDR3 spans 11 amino acids.

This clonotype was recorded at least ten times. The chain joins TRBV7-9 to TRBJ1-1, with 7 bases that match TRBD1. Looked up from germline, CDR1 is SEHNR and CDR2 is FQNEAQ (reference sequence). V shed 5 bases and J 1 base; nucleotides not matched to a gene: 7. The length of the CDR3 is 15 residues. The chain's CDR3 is CASSRDSPRNTEAFF. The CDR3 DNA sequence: TGTGCCAGCAGCCGGGACAGTCCCAGGAACACTGAAGCTTTCTTT. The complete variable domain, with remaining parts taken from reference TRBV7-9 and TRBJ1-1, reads DTGVSQNPRHKITKRGQNVTFRCDPISEHNRLYWYRQTLGQGPEFLTYFQNEAQLEKSRLLSDRFSAERPKGSFSTLEIQRTEQGDSAMYLCASSRDSPRNTEAFFGQGTRLTVV.

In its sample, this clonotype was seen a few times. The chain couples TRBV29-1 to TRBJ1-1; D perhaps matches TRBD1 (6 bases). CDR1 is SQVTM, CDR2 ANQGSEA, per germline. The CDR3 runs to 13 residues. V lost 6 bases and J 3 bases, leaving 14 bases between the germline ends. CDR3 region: CSVVQGGDTEAFF. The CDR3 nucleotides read TGCAGCGTGGTACAGGGAGGGGACACTGAAGCTTTCTTT.

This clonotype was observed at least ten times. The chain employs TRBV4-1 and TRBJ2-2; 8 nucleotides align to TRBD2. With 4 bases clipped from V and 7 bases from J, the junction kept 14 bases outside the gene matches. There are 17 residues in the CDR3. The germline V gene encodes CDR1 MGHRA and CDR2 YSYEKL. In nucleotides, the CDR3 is TGCGCCAGCAGCCTGACAAAACCCGGGACTAGAGTCGGGGAGCTGTTTTTT. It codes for CASSLTKPGTRVGELFF.

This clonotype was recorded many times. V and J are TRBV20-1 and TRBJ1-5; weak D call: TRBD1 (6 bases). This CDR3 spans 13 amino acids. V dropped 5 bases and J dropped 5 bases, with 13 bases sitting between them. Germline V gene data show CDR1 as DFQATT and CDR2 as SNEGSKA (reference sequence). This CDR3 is CSALQGRDQPQHF. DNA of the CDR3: TGCAGTGCTCTACAGGGTCGGGATCAGCCCCAGCATTTT.

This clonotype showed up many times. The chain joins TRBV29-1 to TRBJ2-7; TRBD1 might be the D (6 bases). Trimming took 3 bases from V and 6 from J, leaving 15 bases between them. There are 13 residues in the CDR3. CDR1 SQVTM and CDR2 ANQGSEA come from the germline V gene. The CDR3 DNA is TGCAGCGTTGACGGCGTGCAGGGGCGCGAGCAGTACTTC. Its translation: CSVDGVQGREQYF.

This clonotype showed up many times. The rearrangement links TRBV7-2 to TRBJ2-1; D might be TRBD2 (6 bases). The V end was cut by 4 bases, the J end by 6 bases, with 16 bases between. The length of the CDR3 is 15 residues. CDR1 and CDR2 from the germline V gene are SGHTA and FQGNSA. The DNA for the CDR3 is TGTGCCAGCAGCTCCTCGTGGAGGGGATTCAATGAGCAGTTCTTC. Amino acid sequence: CASSSSWRGFNEQFF.

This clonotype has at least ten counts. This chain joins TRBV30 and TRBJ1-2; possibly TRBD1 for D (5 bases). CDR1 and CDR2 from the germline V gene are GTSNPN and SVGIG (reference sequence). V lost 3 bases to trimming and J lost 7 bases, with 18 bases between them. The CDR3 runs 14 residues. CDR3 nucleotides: TGTGCCTGGAGGGACCCCGGGGACCCCTTTGGCTACACCTTC. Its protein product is CAWRDPGDPFGYTF.

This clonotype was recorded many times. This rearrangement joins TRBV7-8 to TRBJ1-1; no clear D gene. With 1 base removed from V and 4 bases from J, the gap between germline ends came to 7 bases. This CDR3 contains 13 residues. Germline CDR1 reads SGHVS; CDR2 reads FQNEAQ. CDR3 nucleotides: TGTGCCAGCAGCTTAGTGGGTTCCACTGAAGCTTTCTTT. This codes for CASSLVGSTEAFF.

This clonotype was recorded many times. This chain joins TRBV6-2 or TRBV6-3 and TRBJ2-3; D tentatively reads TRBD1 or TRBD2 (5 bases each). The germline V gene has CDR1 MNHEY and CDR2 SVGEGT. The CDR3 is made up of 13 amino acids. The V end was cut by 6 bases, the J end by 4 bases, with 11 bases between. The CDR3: CASRPGRPDTQYF. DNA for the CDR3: TGTGCCAGCAGACCGGGACGACCAGATACGCAGTATTTT.

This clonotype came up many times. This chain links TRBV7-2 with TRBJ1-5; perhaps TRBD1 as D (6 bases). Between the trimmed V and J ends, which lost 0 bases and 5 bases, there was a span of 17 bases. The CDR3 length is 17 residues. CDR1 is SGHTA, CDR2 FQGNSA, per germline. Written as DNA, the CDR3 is TGTGCCAGCAGCTTAGCTCTAGGGGGGACGAGCGATCAGCCCCAGCATTTT. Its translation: CASSLALGGTSDQPQHF.

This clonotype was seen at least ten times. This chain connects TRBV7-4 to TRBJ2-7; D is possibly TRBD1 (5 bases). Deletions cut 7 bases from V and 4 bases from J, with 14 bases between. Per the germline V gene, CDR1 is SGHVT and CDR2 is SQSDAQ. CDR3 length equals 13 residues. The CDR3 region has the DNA TGTGCCAGCACCTGCTTGCGACAGTACGAGCAGTACTTC. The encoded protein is CASTCLRQYEQYF.

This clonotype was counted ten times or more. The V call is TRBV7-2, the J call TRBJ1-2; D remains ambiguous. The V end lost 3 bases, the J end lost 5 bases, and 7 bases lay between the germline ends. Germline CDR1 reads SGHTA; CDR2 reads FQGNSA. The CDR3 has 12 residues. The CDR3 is CASSFSLYGYTF. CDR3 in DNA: TGTGCCAGCAGCTTTAGCTTGTATGGCTACACCTTC.

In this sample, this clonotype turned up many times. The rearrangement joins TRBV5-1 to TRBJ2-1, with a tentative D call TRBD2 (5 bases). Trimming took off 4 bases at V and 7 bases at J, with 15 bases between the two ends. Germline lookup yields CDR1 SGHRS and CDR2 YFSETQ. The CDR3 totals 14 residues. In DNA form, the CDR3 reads TGCGCCAGCAGCCATCCGGACTTGGTTAATGAGCAGTTCTTC. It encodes CASSHPDLVNEQFF. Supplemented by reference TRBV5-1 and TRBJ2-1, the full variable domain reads KAGVTQTPRYLIKTRGQQVTLSCSPISGHRSVSWYQQTPGQGLQFLFEYFSETQRNKGNFPGRFSGRQFSNSRSEMNVSTLELGDSALYLCASSHPDLVNEQFFGPGTRLTVL.